This TCR beta chain was captured in a study of cytomegalovirus exposure and HLA in healthy donors. Study-level points and caveats: The classifier reportedly diagnosed cytomegalovirus status with high specificity and sensitivity. Roughly even sequencing depth across donors was the assumption behind the presence/absence analyses. Researchers counted over 150 TCR beta chains as cytomegalovirus-associated.

This CDR3 region has 15 residues. The V end was cut by 3 bases, the J end by 3 bases, with 14 bases between. Germline assignment: CDR1 MNHNS and CDR2 SASEGT. Details on this clone: As yet, its antigen is unknown.

The PCR used 60 Vbeta and 13 Jbeta primers. The assay was immunoSEQ multiplex PCR, and TCRdb's table has in-frame clones only and misses some. This sample has approximately 100,000 clones, with 65% to 80% found just once. This sequence joins TRBV6-1 and TRBJ1-2; a possible D gene is TRBD1 (5 bases). The sample comprised PBMCs. This TCR was recovered from a man aged 50 to 60 in good health and CMV-seronegative. CDR3 bases: TGTGCCAGCAGTGAGGGACTTTCGAGGGACTATGGCTACACCTTC. This encodes CASSEGLSRDYGYTF.